This entry lists 18 T cell receptor beta chains sequenced from one sample in a study of OX40 agonist ivuxolimab in advanced cancers. Method: immunoSEQ multiplex PCR; TCRdb's copy keeps in-frame clones and lacks some. The sample has almost 90,000 clones, approximately 91% seen once. Sequenced here: CD4+ or CD8+ T cells sorted from blood, sampled in a trial of the OX40 agonist ivuxolimab. The receptor set was obtained from an adult with an advanced solid tumor such as melanoma, head and neck, liver or kidney cancer.

The gene calls are TRBV29-1 and TRBJ2-1, with no clear D. The V end lost 7 bases, the J end lost 6 bases, and 7 bases lay between the germline ends. CDR3 length equals 10 residues. The germline V gene has CDR1 SQVTM and CDR2 ANQGSEA. The chain's CDR3 is CSALGNEQFF. CDR3 in DNA: TGCAGCGCCTTGGGCAATGAGCAGTTCTTC.

The rearrangement uses TRBV28 and TRBJ2-7, with D perhaps TRBD2 (6 bases). The germline CDR1 and CDR2 sequences are MDHEN and SYDVKM. The CDR3 totals 14 residues. The ends were cut back, 6 bases at V and 2 bases at J, with 14 bases in the middle. Here the CDR3 reads CASSPTSNTYEQYF. CDR3 coding DNA: TGTGCCAGCAGCCCGACTAGTAACACCTACGAGCAGTACTTC.

This chain connects TRBV7-6 to TRBJ2-7; D is possibly TRBD1 or TRBD2 (5 bases each). The CDR3 has 14 residues. Trimming took 5 bases from V and 2 from J, leaving 13 bases between them. Germline V lookup: CDR1 SGHVS, CDR2 FNYEAQ. CDR3: CASSQVQGAYEQYF. The CDR3 DNA reads TGTGCCAGCAGCCAAGTCCAGGGAGCCTACGAGCAGTACTTC.

V and J are TRBV6-5 and TRBJ2-7, with D possibly being TRBD2 (5 bases). V lost 6 bases and J lost 7, with 25 bases in between. The CDR3 extends over 16 amino acids. Looked up from germline, CDR1 is MNHEY and CDR2 is SVGAGI. The CDR3 DNA is TGTGCCAGCAGCTACACTTTGCCGGGATTTAGTGGGGAGCAGTACTTC. This codes for CASSYTLPGFSGEQYF.

The table lists this clone with a count of one. The rearrangement joins TRBV28 to TRBJ2-5, with a possible D match to TRBD2 (6 bases). The CDR3 extends over 16 amino acids. Per germline, CDR1 MDHEN and CDR2 SYDVKM. Trimming pared 2 bases from V and 4 bases from J, leaving 17 bases between. The CDR3 loop is CASSLQSAGTPETQYF. The CDR3 region has the DNA TGTGCCAGCAGTTTACAATCAGCCGGGACTCCAGAGACCCAGTACTTC.

The CDR3 loop is CASSLSHRGVSSYEQYF. CDR3 DNA: TGTGCCAGCAGTTTATCTCACCGAGGGGTATCCTCCTACGAGCAGTACTTC. This chain uses TRBV27 with TRBJ2-7; possibly TRBD1 or TRBD2 for D (5 bases each). V shed 0 bases and J shed 0 bases, with 15 bases lying between them. The CDR3 runs 17 residues. From germline, CDR1 is MNHEY and CDR2 SMNVEV (reference sequence).

The rearrangement uses TRBV7-2 and TRBJ2-5, with D possibly matching TRBD2 (5 bases). The germline V and J ends were trimmed by 7 bases and 9 bases, with 15 bases remaining between them. In germline, CDR1 is SGHTA, CDR2 FQGNSA. This CDR3 region has 12 residues. CDR3 sequence reads: CASNRVGRAQYF. The CDR3 DNA is TGTGCCAGCAACCGGGTAGGGCGGGCCCAGTACTTC. The full variable domain, completed using reference TRBV7-2 and TRBJ2-5, is GAGVSQSPSNKVTEKGKDVELRCDPISGHTALYWYRQSLGQGLEFLIYFQGNSAPDKSGLPSDRFSAERTGGSVSTLTIQRTQQEDSAVYLCASNRVGRAQYFGPGTRLLVL.

CDR3 protein: CASSPPGQAYGYTF. Here the CDR3 DNA reads TGTGCCAGCAGCCCCCCGGGACAGGCCTATGGCTACACCTTC. The genes are TRBV7-2 and TRBJ1-2; TRBD1 agrees at 8 bases. Germline assignment: CDR1 SGHTA and CDR2 FQGNSA. This CDR3 is 14 amino acids long. With 5 bases clipped from V and 4 bases from J, the junction kept 6 bases outside the gene matches. Looking up the rest from reference TRBV7-2 and TRBJ1-2 gives the full variable domain: GAGVSQSPSNKVTEKGKDVELRCDPISGHTALYWYRQSLGQGLEFLIYFQGNSAPDKSGLPSDRFSAERTGGSVSTLTIQRTQQEDSAVYLCASSPPGQAYGYTFGSGTRLTVV.

The chain joins TRBV19 to TRBJ2-7; 9 nucleotides match TRBD1. V shed 3 bases, J shed 6 bases, and the junction held 9 bases outside the gene matches. The CDR3 loop spans 15 amino acids. Germline assignment: CDR1 LNHDA and CDR2 SQIVND (reference sequence). CDR3 protein: CASSMAGTGRLEQYF. For the CDR3, the DNA is TGTGCCAGTAGTATGGCCGGGACAGGGCGGCTCGAGCAGTACTTC.

The chain recombines TRBV27 with TRBJ1-4; D ambiguous. CDR1 and CDR2 (germline): MNHEY, SMNVEV (reference sequence). Trimming stripped 0 bases from V and 11 bases from J, with 13 bases between. CDR3 length: 14 amino acids. This CDR3 reads CASSLSLGRTKLFF. The CDR3 region has the DNA TGTGCCAGCAGTTTATCCCTCGGGCGAACGAAACTGTTTTTT.

The CDR3 protein is CASSEGRGRNTEAFF. CDR3 in DNA: TGTGCCAGCAGTGAAGGAAGAGGCAGGAACACTGAAGCTTTCTTT. The chain joins TRBV6-1 to TRBJ1-1; unclear D gene. This CDR3 is built from 15 residues. Germline V gives CDR1 MNHNS, CDR2 SASEGT. Deletions cut 1 base from V and 1 base from J, with 10 bases between.

The gene calls are TRBV4-2 and TRBJ1-1; D perhaps matches TRBD1 (5 bases). Trimming pared 0 bases from V and 0 bases from J, leaving 8 bases between. The CDR3 totals 15 residues. Germline CDR1 and CDR2: LGHNA and YNFKEQ. CDR3 residues: CASSQDRGVNTEAFF. The CDR3, as DNA: TGTGCCAGCAGCCAAGATCGGGGGGTGAACACTGAAGCTTTCTTT.

V and J are TRBV19 and TRBJ1-5; D unresolved. Germline loops: CDR1 LNHDA, CDR2 SQIVND (reference sequence). Between the trimmed V and J ends, which lost 5 bases and 2 bases, there was a span of 13 bases. CDR3 length equals 15 residues. The CDR3 loop reads CASSPPGGGNQPQHF. CDR3 coding DNA: TGTGCCAGTAGTCCCCCTGGCGGCGGCAATCAGCCCCAGCATTTT.

The count of this clone is one. The chain combines TRBV6-5 with TRBJ2-3; 12 bases are shared with TRBD2. The CDR3 spans 15 residues. V shed 5 bases, J shed 4 bases, and the junction held 4 bases outside the gene matches. Germline CDR1 MNHEY, CDR2 SVGAGI. CDR3: CASSRASGRADTQYF. The DNA for the CDR3 is TGTGCCAGCAGTAGGGCTAGCGGGAGGGCAGATACGCAGTATTTT.

This clone was observed a single time. The chain employs TRBV9 and TRBJ1-4; possibly TRBD1 for D (6 bases). The CDR3 has 15 residues. V was cut by 4 bases and J by 4 bases, with 14 bases left in between. Germline CDR1 reads SGDLS; CDR2 reads YYNGEE. CDR3 coding DNA: TGTGCCAGCAGCCCCCGGGGGGCCTTTAATGAAAAACTGTTTTTT. As protein: CASSPRGAFNEKLFF.

The chain employs TRBV10-2 and TRBJ2-3, with 11 bases fitting TRBD2. CDR1 and CDR2 from the germline V gene are WSHSY and SAAADI. The CDR3 length is 15 residues. The V gene end was trimmed by 7 bases and the J gene end by 5 bases; junction bases not matched to a gene: 8. The CDR3 coding sequence is TGCGCCAGCACTCAAACTAGCGGGAGTGTAGATACGCAGTATTTT. Amino acid sequence: CASTQTSGSVDTQYF.

This chain connects TRBV11-1 to TRBJ1-1, with 7 bases aligning to TRBD1. In germline, CDR1 is SGHAT, CDR2 FQDESV (reference sequence). The V gene end was trimmed by 5 bases and the J gene end by 3 bases; junction bases not matched to a gene: 9. CDR3 length equals 15 residues. CDR3 amino acids: CASSARQGWDTEAFF. The DNA of the CDR3 is TGTGCCAGCAGCGCCAGACAGGGTTGGGACACTGAAGCTTTCTTT.

The chain couples TRBV7-8 to TRBJ2-7; TRBD1 matches 10 bases. V shed 5 bases and J 0 bases; nucleotides not matched to a gene: 13. From germline, CDR1 is SGHVS and CDR2 FQNEAQ. CDR3 length: 18 residues. This CDR3 is CASSTLPGQGKNSYEQYF. The CDR3 DNA follows: TGTGCCAGCAGCACACTCCCGGGACAGGGGAAAAACTCCTACGAGCAGTACTTC.